The clone carrying this TCR beta chain was seen repeatedly, ten times or more. A read error is possible here, since a much larger clone lies one base away. Collection of 8.5 to 10 milliliters of peripheral blood was performed for each donor. The study isolated at least 6.5 million PBMCs from each sample. The length of the CDR3 is 14 residues. CDR1 and CDR2 from the germline V gene are SGHRS and YFSETQ. The data originate from a study of blood T cells in healthy people across ages. A second PCR, run for about 7 to 11 cycles, used a sample-barcoded 5' primer plus a J-beta primer mix. Through a template-switch adaptor with 12 random nucleotides, each cDNA molecule received a tag. TCRdb re-called the 5' RACE reads with MiXCR, one entry per CDR3 protein. The sample yields roughly 700,000 distinct CDR3 sequences, 49% seen once.

Sequences were obtained from blood. The receptor was derived from a woman in her fifties or sixties in good health. The chain combines TRBV5-1 with TRBJ2-3; possibly TRBD1 for D (5 bases). Here the CDR3 reads CASSVSSGTDTQYF. The CDR3 nucleotides read TGTGCCAGCAGCGTAAGCTCAGGGACAGATACGCAGTATTTT.